This T cell receptor beta chain comes out of a study of blood T cells in healthy people across ages. Study information: In model experiments, template switching was able to capture about one barcoded beta molecule for every two T cells that were present.

The V end was cut by 7 bases, the J end by 4 bases, with 10 bases between. Per germline, CDR1 MNHEY and CDR2 SMNVEV (reference sequence). The CDR3 has 12 residues. For the second PCR, which ran for roughly 6 to 12 cycles, a sample-barcoded 5' primer and a J-beta primer mix were used. Tags on each cDNA molecule came from a template-switch adaptor with 12 random nucleotides. Samples each returned at least 3 million CDR3-containing paired-end reads. TCRdb reprocessed the 5' RACE reads with MiXCR, giving one entry per CDR3 protein. The table shows around 1,800,000 distinct CDR3 sequences, with about two fifths occurring only once. Study outcomes and limitations: Naive and antigen-experienced cells were not separated, limiting conclusive comparison.

On this clonotype itself: Its specificity is not known.

What was sequenced was blood. The clonotype originates from a human donor in good health. V is TRBV27 and J is TRBJ1-2, with D uncertain. CDR3 sequence: CASTSRGYGYTF. The CDR3 DNA reads TGTGCCAGCACTTCCCGGGGCTATGGCTACACCTTC.